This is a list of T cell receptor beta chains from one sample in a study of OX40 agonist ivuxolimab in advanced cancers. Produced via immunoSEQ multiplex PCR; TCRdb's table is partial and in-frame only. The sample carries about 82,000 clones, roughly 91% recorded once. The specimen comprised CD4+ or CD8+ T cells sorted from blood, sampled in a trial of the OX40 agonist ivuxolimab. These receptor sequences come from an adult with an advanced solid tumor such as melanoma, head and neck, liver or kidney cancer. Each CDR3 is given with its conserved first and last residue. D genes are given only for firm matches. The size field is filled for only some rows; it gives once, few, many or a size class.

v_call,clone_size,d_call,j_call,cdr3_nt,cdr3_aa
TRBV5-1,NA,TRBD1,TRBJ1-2,TGCGCCAGCAGCCCTGGGACAGTTCCCAGCTATGGCTACACCTTC,CASSPGTVPSYGYTF
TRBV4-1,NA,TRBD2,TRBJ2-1,TGCGCCAGCAGCCAAGATAACCCTGGCGGGAGAAATGAGCAGTTCTTC,CASSQDNPGGRNEQFF
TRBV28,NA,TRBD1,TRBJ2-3,TGTGCCAGCAGCGACAGGGTAAGGACAGATACGCAGTATTTT,CASSDRVRTDTQYF
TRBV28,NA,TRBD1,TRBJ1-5,TGTGCCAGCGGCCAGTGGTTTGACCCCCCGGGACAGGGCGTCTATAGCAATCAGCCCCAGCATTTT,CASGQWFDPPGQGVYSNQPQHF
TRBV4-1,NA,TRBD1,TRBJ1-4,TGCGCCAGCAGCTGGGATACAGGGGGGACTAATGAAAAACTGTTTTTT,CASSWDTGGTNEKLFF
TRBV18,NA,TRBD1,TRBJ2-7,TGTGCCAGCTCCCCCGGGACAGGGCCTTGGTATAAGTACTTC,CASSPGTGPWYKYF
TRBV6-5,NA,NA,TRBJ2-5,TGTGCCAGCAGTTACTCGACAGGCGGGGAGACCCAGTACTTC,CASSYSTGGETQYF
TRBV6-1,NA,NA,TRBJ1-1,TGTGCCAGCAGTGAAATCGTAGCAGGCACTGAAGCTTTCTTT,CASSEIVAGTEAFF
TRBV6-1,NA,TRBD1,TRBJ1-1,TGTGCCAGCAGTGTGGGACAGACGAACACTGAAGCTTTCTTT,CASSVGQTNTEAFF
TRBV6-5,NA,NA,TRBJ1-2,TGTGCCAGCAGTTCCCCCCGCAGATCTACTGGCTACACCTTC,CASSSPRRSTGYTF
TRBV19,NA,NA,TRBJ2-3,TGTGCCAGTAGTGTCGGAACAGCATCTAGCACAGATACGCAGTATTTT,CASSVGTASSTDTQYF
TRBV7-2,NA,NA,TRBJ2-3,TGTGCCAGCAGCCCCACAGGTCCCACAGATACGCAGTATTTT,CASSPTGPTDTQYF
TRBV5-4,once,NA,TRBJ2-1,TGTGCCAGCAGCCCCTCTGGAGTCCGTTTAGGCGTTGAGCAGTTCTTC,CASSPSGVRLGVEQFF
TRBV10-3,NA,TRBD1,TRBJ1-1,TGTGCCATCAGGGGACAGGGATCTGAAGCTTTCTTT,CAIRGQGSEAFF
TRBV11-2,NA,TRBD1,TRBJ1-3,TGTGCCAGCAGCCCCGGGACAGGACTCATCGTGAGCTCTGGAAACACCATATATTTT,CASSPGTGLIVSSGNTIYF
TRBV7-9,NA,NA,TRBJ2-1,TGTGCCAGCAGCGGACTGGTATTAAACAATGAGCAGTTCTTC,CASSGLVLNNEQFF
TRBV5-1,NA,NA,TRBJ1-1,TGCGCCAGCAGCTTTCAGGGGTCCGTGAACACTGAAGCTTTCTTT,CASSFQGSVNTEAFF
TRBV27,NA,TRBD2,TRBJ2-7,TGTGCCAGCAGTCCGTTGCGAAAGCGGGAGGGCCATGGATACGAGCAGTACTTC,CASSPLRKREGHGYEQYF
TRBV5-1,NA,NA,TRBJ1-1,TGCGCCAGCAGCCATCCACAGTTGGTGAACACTGAAGCTTTCTTT,CASSHPQLVNTEAFF
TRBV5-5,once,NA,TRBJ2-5,TGTGCCAGCAGCTTGTGGTTCAGGGTAGAGACCCAGTACTTC,CASSLWFRVETQYF
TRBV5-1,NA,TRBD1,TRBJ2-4,TGCGCCAGCAGCTTGGTAGAGACAGGGACGAGCATTCAGTACTTC,CASSLVETGTSIQYF
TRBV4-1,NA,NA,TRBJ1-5,TGCGCCAGCAGCCAAGTAGGTGGGATTGGCAATCAGCCCCAGCATTTT,CASSQVGGIGNQPQHF
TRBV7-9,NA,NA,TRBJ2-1,TGTGCCAGCAGCTTAGTGGGTAGCGGAAACAATGAGCAGTTCTTC,CASSLVGSGNNEQFF
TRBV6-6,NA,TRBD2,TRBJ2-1,TGTGCCAGCAATCTAGCGGGAGTGGGTAATGAGCAGTTCTTC,CASNLAGVGNEQFF
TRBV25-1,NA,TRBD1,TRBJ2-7,TGTGCCAGCAGTGCCCCAACGGGACAGGGTACCAACGAGCAGTACTTC,CASSAPTGQGTNEQYF
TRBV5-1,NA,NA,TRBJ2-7,TGCGCCAGCAGCTCGAACGGGGGACCATACGAGCAGTACTTC,CASSSNGGPYEQYF
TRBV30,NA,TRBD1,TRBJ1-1,TGTGCCTGGGATACAGGGGCAACTGAAGCTTTCTTT,CAWDTGATEAFF
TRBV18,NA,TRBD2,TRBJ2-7,TGTGCCAGCTCACCAAGGACTAGCGGGACTAGAAACCACGAGCAGTACTTC,CASSPRTSGTRNHEQYF
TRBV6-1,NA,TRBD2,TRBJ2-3,TGTGCCAGCAGATTCTCTAGCGGGAGCTCGAATACGCAGTATTTT,CASRFSSGSSNTQYF
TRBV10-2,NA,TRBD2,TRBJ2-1,TGCGCCAGCAGTGAATTTACCGGCGGGAGATATGATGAGCAGTTCTTC,CASSEFTGGRYDEQFF
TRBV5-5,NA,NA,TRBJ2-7,TGTGCCAGCAGCTTCTGGCTCTCCTACGAGCAGTACTTC,CASSFWLSYEQYF
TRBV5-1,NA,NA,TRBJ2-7,TGCGCCAGCAGCTTGGACTCCCCTCAGGACGAGCAGTACTTC,CASSLDSPQDEQYF
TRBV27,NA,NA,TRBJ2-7,TGTGCCAGCAGTTTACGGGGGACAGAGTCCTACGAGCAGTACTTC,CASSLRGTESYEQYF
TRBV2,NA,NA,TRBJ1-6,TGTGCCAGCAGTGAAGGGGGCCGGTCACCCCTCCACTTT,CASSEGGRSPLHF
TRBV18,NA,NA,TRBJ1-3,TGTGCCAGCTCACCAAAGGGGCCCCCTGGAAACACCATATATTTT,CASSPKGPPGNTIYF
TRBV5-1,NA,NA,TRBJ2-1,TGCGCCAGCAGACGGAACCTGGAGGTTAGGCAGTTCTTC,CASRRNLEVRQFF
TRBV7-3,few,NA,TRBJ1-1,TGTGCCAGCAGCCCTTACGTGAACACTGAAGCTTTCTTT,CASSPYVNTEAFF
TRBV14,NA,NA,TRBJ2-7,TGTGCCAGCAGCGACGGACGGGGGTCCTACGAGCAGTACTTC,CASSDGRGSYEQYF
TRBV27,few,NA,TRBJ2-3,TGTGCCAGCAGTAGGGGACGGGGGACTAGCACAGATACGCAGTATTTT,CASSRGRGTSTDTQYF